Below are 31 T cell receptor beta chains sequenced from a single sample in a study of OX40 agonist ivuxolimab in advanced cancers. Libraries were prepared by immunoSEQ multiplex PCR; TCRdb keeps only in-frame clonotypes and omits some of them. The sample gives 11,000 or so clones, 80% to 85% of which show up once; roughly 9.4% is in the top ten. The sample here was CD4+ or CD8+ T cells sorted from blood, taken in a trial of the OX40 agonist ivuxolimab. Every receptor here comes from an adult with an advanced solid tumor such as melanoma, head and neck, liver or kidney cancer.

The CDR3 spells CASRRGETQYF. In nucleotides, the CDR3 is TGTGCCAGCCGAAGGGGGGAGACCCAGTACTTC. The chain joins TRBV6-5 to TRBJ2-5; possible D gene TRBD1, 6 bases. The CDR3 sequence is 11 residues long. Germline lookup yields CDR1 MNHEY and CDR2 SVGAGI. V dropped 8 bases and J dropped 5 bases, with 9 bases sitting between them.

The sample holds one count of this clone. The V call is TRBV5-1, the J call TRBJ2-1; D may be TRBD1 (7 bases). This CDR3 comprises 13 residues. Germline V CDR1 and CDR2: SGHRS, YFSETQ. Trimming pared 5 bases from V and 7 bases from J, leaving 13 bases between. For the CDR3, the DNA is TGCGCCAGCAGTCTTTCAGGGGGGAATGAGCAGTTCTTC. Amino acid sequence: CASSLSGGNEQFF.

As concerns this clone: At one boundary the junction diverges from the germline segment, which might be a read error. The chain uses TRBV5-1 and TRBJ1-6; the match to TRBD1 covers 8 bases. The CDR3 extends over 16 amino acids. Germline assignment: CDR1 SGHRS and CDR2 YFSETQ. In DNA form, the CDR3 reads TGTGCCAGCAGCCGACAGGGGAGCTCCTATAATTCACCCCTCCACTTT. It specifies CASSRQGSSYNSPLHF.

V is TRBV7-9 and J is TRBJ1-1, with TRBD1 as a possible D gene (5 bases). The CDR3 has 11 amino acids. V shed 2 bases and J shed 8 bases, with 6 bases lying between them. Germline CDR1 SEHNR, CDR2 FQNEAQ (reference sequence). The CDR3 loop reads CASSLQGEAFF. The CDR3 nucleotides are TGTGCCAGCAGCTTACAGGGAGAAGCTTTCTTT.

V is TRBV7-2 and J is TRBJ2-3; maybe TRBD1 (6 bases). V was clipped by 4 bases and J by 6 bases, with 14 bases between them. Per germline, CDR1 SGHTA and CDR2 FQGNSA. This CDR3 has 14 residues. The CDR3 here is CASSSSQGLDTQYF. The CDR3 DNA sequence: TGTGCCAGCAGCTCCTCCCAGGGGCTGGATACGCAGTATTTT.

V gene TRBV5-5 combines with J gene TRBJ1-3, with a tentative D call TRBD1 (6 bases). Trimming left V 0 bases short and J 2 bases short, with 6 bases between. Per germline, CDR1 SGHKS and CDR2 YYEKEE (reference sequence). This CDR3 is 14 amino acids long. CDR3 sequence: CASSLDRAGNTIYF. In nucleotides, the CDR3 is TGTGCCAGCAGCTTGGACAGGGCTGGAAACACCATATATTTT.

This chain links TRBV6-5 with TRBJ2-2; D assignment may be TRBD1 or TRBD2 (5 bases each). Germline-derived CDR1 and CDR2 are MNHEY and SVGAGI. CDR3 length: 16 residues. Trimming stripped 0 bases from V and 0 bases from J, with 8 bases between. The CDR3: CASSYSLGPNTGELFF. The CDR3 nucleotides are TGTGCCAGCAGTTACTCGTTGGGACCGAACACCGGGGAGCTGTTTTTT.

This rearrangement joins TRBV10-3 to TRBJ1-5, with D perhaps matching TRBD1 (6 bases). The V and J ends lost 2 bases and 5 bases respectively, with 13 bases between them. CDR3 length: 15 amino acids. CDR1 ENHRY and CDR2 SYGVKD come from the germline V gene. The CDR3 DNA reads as TGTGCCATCAGTGAGAGAGGGGGGGGAGATCAGCCCCAGCATTTT. Residues: CAISERGGGDQPQHF.

J is TRBJ1-1 and V is TRBV6-6; possible D gene TRBD1, 6 bases. This CDR3 comprises 13 residues. Germline V gene sequence: CDR1 MNHNY, CDR2 SVGAGI (reference sequence). The ends were cut back, 2 bases at V and 11 bases at J, with 15 bases in the middle. CDR3 region: CASSYGGLNGAFF. As DNA, the CDR3 is TGTGCCAGCAGTTACGGGGGGCTTAATGGGGCTTTCTTT.

V gene TRBV6-5 combines with J gene TRBJ2-5, with no clear D. From germline, CDR1 is MNHEY and CDR2 SVGAGI. V was clipped by 5 bases and J by 1 base, with 11 bases between them. The CDR3 is made up of 14 amino acids. CDR3 sequence reads: CASSGFRSQETQYF. The CDR3 DNA reads as TGTGCCAGCAGTGGCTTTAGGAGCCAAGAGACCCAGTACTTC.

This chain links TRBV27 with TRBJ2-2; D is possibly TRBD1 or TRBD2 (6 bases each). The CDR3 length is 15 residues. Germline V gives CDR1 MNHEY, CDR2 SMNVEV (reference sequence). Trimming took 6 bases from V and 5 from J, leaving 16 bases between them. The CDR3 sequence: CASRLAGGLTGELFF. Here the CDR3 DNA reads TGTGCCAGCAGGCTAGCCGGGGGCCTGACCGGGGAGCTGTTTTTT.

This clone has a single count. The gene calls are TRBV29-1 and TRBJ2-7; 11 nucleotides match TRBD1. Trimming removed 5 bases from V and 2 bases from J; junction bases left unmatched: 5. CDR1 is SQVTM and CDR2 is ANQGSEA in the germline V gene. CDR3 length: 14 amino acids. The chain's CDR3 is CSVSPGQGAYEQYF. In DNA form, the CDR3 reads TGCAGCGTTTCTCCGGGACAGGGGGCCTACGAGCAGTACTTC.

The rearrangement uses TRBV6-6 and TRBJ2-7; tentative D call: TRBD2 (5 bases). Trimming removed 5 bases at V and 3 bases at J, with 11 bases between. Germline assignment: CDR1 MNHNY and CDR2 SVGAGI (reference sequence). The CDR3 is 13 amino acids. CDR3 DNA: TGTGCCAGCAGTGACGGGGATAGCTACGAGCAGTACTTC. Translation: CASSDGDSYEQYF.

The gene calls are TRBV6-5 and TRBJ2-1; 8 bases map to TRBD2. V was clipped by 7 bases and J by 5 bases; unmatched bases: 7. The germline gives CDR1 MNHEY, CDR2 SVGAGI. This CDR3 comprises 14 residues. The CDR3 reads CASTPGGENNEQFF. CDR3 DNA: TGTGCCAGCACTCCGGGGGGGGAAAACAATGAGCAGTTCTTC.

This clone was counted a single time. This chain links TRBV4-1 with TRBJ1-2; tentative D call: TRBD1 (5 bases). Trimming took off 4 bases at V and 4 bases at J, with 13 bases between the two ends. The germline gives CDR1 MGHRA, CDR2 YSYEKL. This CDR3 has 14 amino acids. CDR3 residues: CASSPLEGTYGYTF. CDR3 DNA sequence: TGCGCCAGCAGCCCCCTTGAGGGGACCTATGGCTACACCTTC.

This clone was observed a single time. The chain has TRBV19 and TRBJ1-1, with D possibly TRBD1 on 5 matching bases. V was pared by 5 bases and J by 4 bases, with 14 bases between. Looked up from germline, CDR1 is LNHDA and CDR2 is SQIVND (reference sequence). The CDR3 has 14 amino acids. The CDR3, as DNA: TGTGCCAGTAGTTGGGGCGGGCAGAGCACTGAAGCTTTCTTT. Residues: CASSWGGQSTEAFF.

This sequence joins TRBV2 and TRBJ1-6, with D unresolved. This CDR3 has 10 amino acids. Trimming removed 6 bases at V and 7 bases at J, with 1 base between. CDR1 is SNHLY, CDR2 FYNNEI, per germline. CDR3 DNA: TGTGCCAGCAGAAATTCACCCCTCCACTTT. This translates into CASRNSPLHF.

The chain couples TRBV7-6 to TRBJ1-4, with a tentative D call TRBD1 (6 bases). The V and J ends lost 2 bases and 2 bases respectively, with 18 bases between them. The germline V gene has CDR1 SGHVS and CDR2 FNYEAQ. CDR3 length: 18 amino acids. CDR3 sequence: CASSLFTGPRGTNEKLFF. Here the CDR3 DNA reads TGTGCCAGCAGCTTATTTACAGGGCCCCGGGGGACTAATGAAAAACTGTTTTTT. Based on the CDR3 plus reference TRBV7-6 and TRBJ1-4, the full variable domain is GAGVSQSPRYKVTKRGQDVALRCDPISGHVSLYWYRQALGQGPEFLTYFNYEAQQDKSGLPNDRFSAERPEGSISTLTIQRTEQRDSAMYRCASSLFTGPRGTNEKLFFGSGTQLSVL.

The rearrangement uses TRBV12-5 and TRBJ1-1; D is perhaps TRBD1 (6 bases). The CDR3 is made up of 13 amino acids. CDR1 and CDR2 (germline): LGHNT, FRNRAP. V lost 1 base to trimming and J lost 5 bases, with 8 bases between them. The CDR3 DNA is TGTGCTAGTGGTTTGGACAGGGTTACTGAAGCTTTCTTT. Protein product: CASGLDRVTEAFF.

This clone occurred once. This chain connects TRBV5-1 to TRBJ2-1; D is unresolved. Germline CDR1 SGHRS, CDR2 YFSETQ. Deletions cut 7 bases from V and 7 bases from J, with 9 bases between. The CDR3 covers 11 residues. The chain's CDR3 is CASEKGNEQFF. In DNA, the CDR3 is TGCGCCAGCGAGAAGGGTAATGAGCAGTTCTTC.

The chain employs TRBV13 and TRBJ2-7; 8 positions match TRBD1. This CDR3 has 15 amino acids. Per germline, CDR1 PRHDT and CDR2 FYEKMQ (reference sequence). V shed 5 bases, J shed 5 bases, and the junction held 11 bases outside the gene matches. The CDR3 protein is CASSPTTGASDEQYF. CDR3 in DNA: TGTGCCAGCAGCCCAACGACAGGGGCAAGTGACGAGCAGTACTTC.

This clone was seen once. CDR3 loop: CASSFLERNTEAFF. CDR3 in DNA: TGTGCCAGCAGCTTCTTGGAGAGGAACACTGAAGCTTTCTTT. The V and J genes are TRBV9 and TRBJ1-1; no firm D call. From germline, CDR1 is SGDLS and CDR2 YYNGEE. V was clipped by 4 bases and J by 1 base, with 11 bases between them. This CDR3 has 14 residues.

The chain couples TRBV7-8 to TRBJ2-7; 9 bases align to TRBD1. Trimming took 4 bases from V and 3 from J; bases not matched to a gene: 10. Germline CDR1 reads SGHVS; CDR2 reads FQNEAQ. There are 16 residues in the CDR3. The CDR3 DNA follows: TGTGCCAGCAGCTCGACCCCCGGGACAGGGTTCTACGAGCAGTACTTC. It is translated as CASSSTPGTGFYEQYF.

V gene TRBV7-9 combines with J gene TRBJ1-2, with D uncertain. The germline V gene has CDR1 SEHNR and CDR2 FQNEAQ (reference sequence). CDR3 length equals 15 residues. V shed 4 bases and J shed 6 bases, with 18 bases lying between them. The CDR3 DNA is TGTGCCAGCAGCTCCGAGGGCGGGGTTTGGGATGGCTACACCTTC. Translating gives CASSSEGGVWDGYTF.

The chain is built from TRBV6-8 and TRBJ2-7; D gene unclear. V lost 6 bases and J 1 base, leaving 4 bases between the germline ends. The CDR3 runs to 11 residues. Germline V CDR1 and CDR2: MNHGY, SAAAGT. For the CDR3, the DNA is TGTGCCAGCAGCGGATCCTACGAGCAGTACTTC. Translation: CASSGSYEQYF.

As regards this clone: The identical CDR3 is also encoded by other nucleotide sequences in the sample. The chain links TRBV2 to TRBJ1-2; D is perhaps TRBD1 (6 bases). This CDR3 has 14 amino acids. The ends were cut back, 6 bases at V and 4 bases at J, with 15 bases in the middle. Germline lookup yields CDR1 SNHLY and CDR2 FYNNEI. This CDR3 is CASSGEGGFYGYTF. The CDR3, as DNA: TGTGCCAGCAGCGGGGAGGGGGGGTTCTATGGCTACACCTTC.

V is TRBV6-5 and J is TRBJ1-2; weak D call: TRBD1 (5 bases). The germline V gene encodes CDR1 MNHEY and CDR2 SVGAGI. V was trimmed by 6 bases and J by 8 bases, leaving 16 bases between them. This CDR3 has 13 residues. The CDR3 DNA reads TGTGCCAGCAGCTCCTCTGACAGTTGGGGCTACACCTTC. It translates to CASSSSDSWGYTF.

The chain has TRBV11-3 and TRBJ2-7, with a weak D call TRBD2 (6 bases). The CDR3 runs 11 residues. The V gene lost 5 bases and the J gene lost 7 bases, with 9 bases spanning the gap. Germline CDR1 is SGHNT and CDR2 is YENEEA. The CDR3 coding sequence is TGTGCCAGCAGCCCAGGGAGGGAGCAGTACTTC. Amino acid sequence: CASSPGREQYF.

Only one count was recorded for this clone. This rearrangement joins TRBV10-3 to TRBJ2-7, with 8 bases lining up with TRBD2. The CDR3 length is 17 residues. Looked up from germline, CDR1 is ENHRY and CDR2 is SYGVKD. J lost 2 bases, V lost 2 bases, and 11 bases had no gene match. CDR3: CAISEGPAAGGPYEQYF. CDR3 DNA: TGTGCCATCAGTGAGGGGCCCGCGGCGGGGGGACCCTACGAGCAGTACTTC.

The J gene is TRBJ1-5, the V gene TRBV11-2; D is unresolved. This CDR3 comprises 15 residues. Germline CDR1 reads SGHAT; CDR2 reads FQNNGV. The V gene lost 5 bases and the J gene lost 0 bases, with 11 bases spanning the gap. In DNA form, the CDR3 reads TGTGCCAGCAGCGTCAGTTCCGATAGCAATCAGCCCCAGCATTTT. Translating gives CASSVSSDSNQPQHF.

The gene calls are TRBV10-3 and TRBJ2-7, with a tentative D call TRBD1 (6 bases). V lost 2 bases, J lost 0 bases, and 11 bases lay in between. The CDR3 length is 15 residues. Germline V CDR1 and CDR2: ENHRY, SYGVKD. The CDR3 DNA reads as TGTGCCATCAGTGAGGGGGGCGGTTTCTCCTACGAGCAGTACTTC. Translated, it gives CAISEGGGFSYEQYF.